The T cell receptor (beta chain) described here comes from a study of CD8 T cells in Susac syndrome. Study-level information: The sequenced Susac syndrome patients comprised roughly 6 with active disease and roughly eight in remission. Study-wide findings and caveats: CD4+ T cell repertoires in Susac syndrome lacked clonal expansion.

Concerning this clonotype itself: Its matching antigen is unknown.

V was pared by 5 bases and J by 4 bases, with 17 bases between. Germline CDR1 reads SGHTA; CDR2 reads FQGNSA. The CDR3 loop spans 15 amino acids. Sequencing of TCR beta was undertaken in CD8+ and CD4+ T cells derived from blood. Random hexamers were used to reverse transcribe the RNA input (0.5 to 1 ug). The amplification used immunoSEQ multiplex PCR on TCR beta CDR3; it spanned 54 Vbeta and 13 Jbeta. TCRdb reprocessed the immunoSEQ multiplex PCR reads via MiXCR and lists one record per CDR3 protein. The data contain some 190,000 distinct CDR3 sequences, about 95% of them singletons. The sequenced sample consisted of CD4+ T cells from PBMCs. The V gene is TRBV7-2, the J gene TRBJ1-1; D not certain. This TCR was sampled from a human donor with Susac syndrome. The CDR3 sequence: CASSSGRIPGTEAFF. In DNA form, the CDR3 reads TGTGCCAGCAGCAGCGGACGGATCCCTGGCACTGAAGCTTTCTTT. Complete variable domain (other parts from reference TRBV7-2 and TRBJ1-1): GAGVSQSPSNKVTEKGKDVELRCDPISGHTALYWYRQSLGQGLEFLIYFQGNSAPDKSGLPSDRFSAERTGGSVSTLTIQRTQQEDSAVYLCASSSGRIPGTEAFFGQGTRLTVV.